This T cell receptor beta chain was documented in a study of shared clonotypes between healthy human individuals. Study-wide results and limits: Memory subsets had estimated richness that was generally smaller than that of naive subsets. Naive CD4 clonotypes overlapped across a few donors at approximately 5.5%.

Per the authors' pipeline: Because ImmunoSEQ provided only junction sequences with no quality scores, the filtering differed. Data came from immunoSEQ multiplex PCR; TCRdb stores just in-frame clones and leaves some out. V, J and clone size were drawn from that table, and D and trimming were deduced from the DNA. This table has about 2.4 million clones, roughly 93% appearing once. To note about this clone: The antigen is not known.

Trimming left V 5 bases short and J 6 bases short, with 11 bases between. CDR3 size: 12 residues. Looked up from germline, CDR1 is LGHNT and CDR2 is FRNRAP. The genes are TRBV12-5 and TRBJ2-7; D is undetermined. The receptor's source is a man younger than 35 in good health. Some clones in this sample may be carry-over from other donors' samples. Sequenced sample: naive CD4+ T cells from PBMCs. Subset: CD45RA+ positively selected. CDR3 residues: CASGLTVREQYF. The CDR3 nucleotides are TGTGCTAGTGGTCTCACCGTGCGCGAGCAGTACTTC.